This T cell receptor beta chain was recovered during a study of T cells in Graves' hyperthyroidism and ophthalmopathy. To note about this clonotype: Its antigen is currently unknown.

Points from the study as a whole: Most thyroid clonotypes with frequency above 0.001 were detected in blood.

Amplification yielded TCR beta CDR3 regions, with RNA transcripts as the source. Primed by the HTBI set, a first-round RT-PCR was run on the TCR CDR3. TCRdb reprocessed the multiplex PCR reads with MiXCR, giving one entry per CDR3 protein. This sample has 400,000 to 550,000 distinct CDR3 sequences, with approximately 24% found just once. The CDR3 is made up of 16 amino acids. V dropped 8 bases and J dropped 4 bases, with 24 bases sitting between them. In germline, CDR1 is MDHEN, CDR2 SYDVKM. Not enrolled were patients with uncontrolled infection, other autoimmune disease, pregnancy or lactation. The TCR was taken from a woman in her twenties or thirties with Graves' ophthalmopathy. Sequencing was performed on blood. This chain connects TRBV28 to TRBJ2-7; D may be TRBD1 or TRBD2 (5 bases each). CDR3 protein: CASASGSLATPYEQYF. For the CDR3, the DNA is TGTGCCAGCGCTTCAGGGTCCCTAGCTACCCCATACGAGCAGTACTTC. Variable domain in full (rest from reference TRBV28 and TRBJ2-7): DVKVTQSSRYLVKRTGEKVFLECVQDMDHENMFWYRQDPGLGLRLIYFSYDVKMKEKGDIPEGYSVSREKKERFSLILESASTNQTSMYLCASASGSLATPYEQYFGPGTRLTVT.